This T cell receptor beta chain is drawn from a study of T cell changes during pregnancy in multiple sclerosis. Method: immunoSEQ multiplex PCR; TCRdb's copy keeps in-frame clones and lacks some. The table has about 41,000 clones, 89% seen once. Germline CDR1 is KGHSH and CDR2 is LQKENI. With V trimmed by 3 bases and J by 7 bases, 10 bases remained unmatched. This CDR3 is built from 15 residues. This clonotype was sampled from a female donor with multiple sclerosis, enrolled in a pregnancy study. This specimen was CD4+ T cells from peripheral blood mononuclear cells, taken in the first trimester of pregnancy. The genes are TRBV18 and TRBJ1-2; 8 bases map to TRBD1. The CDR3 region has the DNA TGTGCCAGCTCACCGTATGGACAGGGTTCACTTGGCTACACCTTC. This codes for CASSPYGQGSLGYTF.